The clone carrying this T cell receptor (beta chain) was seen only a few times. Original processing notes: Using reference gene primer amplification, nucleated cell counts were estimated. TCRdb's table, derived via immunoSEQ multiplex PCR, lists solely in-frame clones and lacks some. D and trimming were read from the DNA, whereas the V and J calls and clone size are those reported in that table. The profile shows around 54,000 clones, roughly 76% of them singletons. This specimen belongs to a study of blood T cell repertoires in COVID-19. Study context: Samples came from the United States, Italy and Spain, spanning acute and convalescent COVID-19. PBMCs, B-cell-depleted T cells, or T cells were the source of the cDNA or gDNA that made up the material.

In germline, CDR1 is SNHLY, CDR2 FYNNEI. This CDR3 contains 15 residues. Trimming shortened V by 5 bases and J by 0 bases, and 11 bases separated the two germline ends. The chain recombines TRBV2 with TRBJ1-5, with D possibly TRBD1 on 6 matching bases. The receptor was derived from a woman in her fifties or sixties with acute or convalescent COVID-19. Sequenced sample: peripheral blood. CDR3 bases: TGTGCCAGCAGTAGTCAGGGGAATAGCAATCAGCCCCAGCATTTT. It specifies CASSSQGNSNQPQHF.